This T cell receptor (beta chain) came from a study of CD8 T cells in ankylosing spondylitis. It was by quantitative 5'-RACE with molecular barcodes that TCR beta libraries were made. Via MiXCR, TCRdb re-called the 5' RACE reads, giving one row per CDR3 protein. The repertoire holds almost 250,000 distinct CDR3 sequences, with around 32% as singletons. Study-level findings and limits: One TCR beta motif, made up of roughly 8 highly homologous variants, appeared characteristic of ankylosing spondylitis blood. Some motif variants had been reported before (in reactive arthritis synovial fluid and blood).

Turning to this clonotype: Its antigen is unknown.

The CDR3 contains 14 residues. The J segment lost 9 bases and the V segment lost 3 bases, leaving 7 bases of the junction unmatched. The germline V gene encodes CDR1 SGHRS and CDR2 YFSETQ. The clonotype comes from a male donor with ankylosing spondylitis or in good health (not recorded which). V and J are TRBV5-1 and TRBJ2-4; 9 bases match TRBD1. Sequencing input: blood, either unsorted or a sorted T cell fraction (not recorded which). CDR3 in amino acids: CASSYTGGQGIQYF. The CDR3 bases are TGCGCCAGCAGCTATACAGGGGGCCAAGGCATTCAGTACTTC.